This TCR beta chain was found in a study of regulatory T cells in long-lasting Graves disease. Germline V CDR1 and CDR2: KGHDR, SFDVKD. Trimming at V came to 4 bases and at J to 6 bases, leaving 18 bases not matched to a gene. This CDR3 has 20 amino acids. This clonotype was counted at least ten times. The TCR beta library used iRepertoire HTBI primers with Arm-PCR amplification of CDR3. Per the study methods: Samples collectively showed 62 TRBV and roughly 15 TRBJ segments. One entry per CDR3 protein, called by TCRdb with MiXCR from the multiplex PCR reads. These V and J calls rely on TCRdb rather than the paper's analysis. The profile shows a few hundred thousand distinct CDR3 sequences, approximately 15% of them singletons. Documented time point: newly diagnosed GD, antithyroid drugs for less than 3 months. Researchers made the TCR library from RNA that was extracted from PBMCs. The sample also formed part of further work on T cells in Graves' hyperthyroidism and ophthalmopathy. In that study: Diagnostic assessment was based on clinical symptoms, serum thyroxine and TRAb, thyroid ultrasound and orbital computed tomography.

The chain couples TRBV24-1 to TRBJ2-1; the match to TRBD2 covers 12 bases. Sample: peripheral blood mononuclear cells (PBMCs), taken at new diagnosis, from a patient treated with antithyroid drugs. The sequence came from a man between 40 and 49 years old with Graves disease. The CDR3 DNA follows: TGTGCCACCAGTGACCTGACTAGCGGGGGTTCTGGGTCACTTGCCAATGAGCAGTTCTTC. Residues: CATSDLTSGGSGSLANEQFF.